At least ten counts were recorded for the clone carrying this T cell receptor beta chain. Its cognate antigen is unknown. This sample stems from a study of T-cell reconstitution after alpha-beta-depleted transplantation in children. Study-level points and caveats: Two months or so post-transplant, alpha-beta T cells reportedly derived from several hundred expanded graft clones.

Unique molecular identifiers were incorporated when the TCRbeta library was constructed. From the PCR reads, TCRdb called clonotypes with MiXCR, one entry per CDR3 protein. Here the sample spans about 280,000 distinct CDR3 sequences, approximately 10% being singletons. The TCR was taken from a male patient aged 2-10 years who had a stem cell transplant for chronic granulomatous disease, so the T cells may come from the graft donor. The sequenced sample was peripheral blood, obtained 180 days after TCRalphabeta/CD19-depleted stem cell transplant.

CDR3 region: CASSSGTSGLNTGELFF. CDR3 DNA: TGTGCCAGCAGCTCGGGGACTAGCGGGCTGAACACCGGGGAGCTGTTTTTT. The genes are TRBV7-9 and TRBJ2-2; TRBD2 matches at 12 bases. CDR1 is SEHNR and CDR2 is FQNEAQ in the germline V gene (reference sequence). The CDR3 is 17 amino acids. Germline trimming cut 4 bases from V and 1 base from J; bases unmatched to any gene: 4.